Listed below are T cell receptor beta chains from one sample, sequenced in a study of human T cells and chemical hapten exposure. TCRdb passed the RACE reads through MiXCR, listing each CDR3 protein once. The profile covers under 100,000 distinct CDR3 sequences, with 10% appearing a single time and over 2% taken by the ten largest. The specimen was whole blood, collected in connection with sensitization to the hapten diphenylcyclopropenone (DPC). All receptors derive from a woman in her 30s with alopecia areata. Some clones in this sample may be carry-over from other donors' samples. Both conserved end residues are part of each CDR3. The order of the fields is J gene, clone size, D gene, V gene, CDR3 protein, CDR3 DNA. A D gene is named only where the DNA matches it firmly. Only some rows state a clone size, as once, few, many or a class for expanded clones.

>TRBJ1-2|NA|TRBD1|TRBV5-5
CASSLTGDSDNYGYTF
TGTGCCAGCAGCTTAACTGGGGACAGCGATAACTATGGCTACACCTTC
>TRBJ1-1|few|NA|TRBV9
CASSERGSGVSSTEAFF
TGTGCCAGCAGTGAAAGGGGGTCAGGTGTTTCTAGCACTGAAGCTTTCTTT
>TRBJ1-4|NA|NA|TRBV15
CATSRAANEKLFF
TGTGCCACCAGCAGAGCCGCTAATGAAAAACTGTTTTTT
>TRBJ2-2|many|NA|TRBV6-2/TRBV6-3
CASSAPLAGPGELFF
TGTGCCAGCAGTGCCCCCCTAGCCGGGCCCGGGGAGCTGTTTTTT
>TRBJ2-1|NA|NA|TRBV27
CASSLRLDNEQFF
TGTGCCAGCAGTTTACGCTTAGATAATGAGCAGTTCTTC
>TRBJ2-3|few|TRBD1|TRBV7-2
CASSYQTKGAFGDTQYF
TGTGCCAGCAGCTACCAAACTAAGGGGGCCTTCGGAGATACGCAGTATTTT
>TRBJ2-1|many|NA|TRBV18
CASSPRGSYNEQFF
TGTGCCAGCTCACCGAGGGGCTCCTACAATGAGCAGTTCTTC
>TRBJ2-1|few|TRBD1|TRBV18
CASSSDRANEQFF
TGTGCCAGCTCAAGTGACAGGGCGAATGAGCAGTTCTTC
>TRBJ1-5|many|TRBD1|TRBV29-1
CSVQTGDGQPQHF
TGCAGCGTTCAGACAGGGGATGGTCAGCCCCAGCATTTT
>TRBJ1-2|many|NA|TRBV7-9
CASSETGNYGYTF
TGTGCCAGCAGCGAAACAGGGAACTATGGCTACACCTTC
>TRBJ1-5|many|NA|TRBV30
CAWSIGGRGNQPQHF
TGTGCCTGGAGTATCGGGGGCAGGGGCAATCAGCCCCAGCATTTT
>TRBJ2-1|few|TRBD1|TRBV6-6
CASSGQGLDEQFF
TGTGCCAGCAGTGGACAGGGCTTAGATGAGCAGTTCTTC
>TRBJ2-7|many|NA|TRBV5-1
CASSLDVNSYEQYF
TGCGCCAGCAGCTTGGACGTTAACTCCTACGAGCAGTACTTC
>TRBJ2-1|many|NA|TRBV5-1
CASSSLRGSYNEQFF
TGCGCCAGCAGCTCTCTCAGGGGCTCCTACAATGAGCAGTTCTTC
>TRBJ2-7|NA|TRBD2|TRBV28
CASVSGIPYEQYF
TGTGCCAGCGTTAGCGGGATCCCCTACGAGCAGTACTTC
>TRBJ2-1|many|TRBD2|TRBV20-1
CSAQPSSGRLDEQFF
TGCAGTGCTCAGCCCTCTAGCGGGAGGTTGGATGAGCAGTTCTTC
>TRBJ2-7|NA|NA|TRBV9
CASSLHGSHYEQYF
TGTGCCAGCAGCTTACACGGGAGCCACTACGAGCAGTACTTC
>TRBJ2-1|NA|TRBD1|TRBV7-2
CASSLNRGWQFF
TGTGCCAGCAGCTTAAACAGGGGATGGCAGTTCTTC
>TRBJ2-1|many|NA|TRBV29-1
CSVLTYNEQFF
TGCAGCGTTCTCACCTACAATGAGCAGTTCTTC
>TRBJ1-4|many|TRBD1|TRBV5-1
CASSVDRTNEKLFF
TGCGCCAGCAGCGTGGACAGGACTAATGAAAAACTGTTTTTT
>TRBJ2-7|few|NA|TRBV4-3
CASSQDIDTRSYEQYF
TGCGCCAGCAGCCAAGACATCGACACGCGATCCTACGAGCAGTACTTC
>TRBJ1-4|few|NA|TRBV28
CAAGKNEKLFF
TGTGCCGCGGGTAAAAATGAAAAACTGTTTTTT
>TRBJ1-1|NA|TRBD1|TRBV7-9
CASSSTGQGKRTEAFF
TGTGCCAGCAGCTCAACTGGACAGGGGAAGCGGACTGAAGCTTTCTTT
>TRBJ2-1|many|TRBD1|TRBV24-1
CATSEAGTGEDEQFF
TGTGCCACCAGTGAGGCCGGGACAGGGGAAGATGAGCAGTTCTTC
>TRBJ2-1|many|NA|TRBV6-2/TRBV6-3
CASSLLVRNEQFF
TGTGCCAGCAGTTTGTTGGTCCGCAATGAGCAGTTCTTC
>TRBJ2-6|many|NA|TRBV18
CASSPGDGANVLTF
TGTGCCAGCTCACCAGGGGATGGGGCCAACGTCCTGACTTTC
>TRBJ1-6|few|NA|TRBV27
CASSDWDSRTNSPLHF
TGTGCCAGCAGTGACTGGGACTCCCGCACGAATTCACCCCTCCACTTT
>TRBJ2-5|NA|TRBD1|TRBV18
CASSPLSGGPQETQYF
TGTGCCAGCTCACCACTCTCAGGGGGACCCCAAGAGACCCAGTACTTC
>TRBJ1-1|few|NA|TRBV2
CASPGAIAFF
TGTGCCAGCCCGGGGGCAATTGCTTTCTTT
>TRBJ2-1|NA|NA|TRBV6-5
CASSYPGADNNEQFF
TGTGCCAGCAGTTACCCAGGGGCCGACAACAATGAGCAGTTCTTC
>TRBJ2-7|few|NA|TRBV6-2/TRBV6-3
CASSYGITYEQYF
TGTGCCAGCAGTTACGGCATTACCTACGAGCAGTACTTC
>TRBJ1-3|NA|TRBD1|TRBV28
CASRSNRGVTIYF
TGTGCCAGCCGCTCCAACAGGGGGGTCACCATATATTTT
>TRBJ2-7|NA|NA|TRBV28
CASSLLGQGYEQYF
TGTGCCAGCAGTTTATTGGGGCAGGGTTACGAGCAGTACTTC
>TRBJ2-1|NA|NA|TRBV7-9
CASSLAAGLYNEQFF
TGTGCCAGCAGCTTAGCGGCGGGCCTTTACAATGAGCAGTTCTTC
>TRBJ2-3|many|NA|TRBV29-1
CSAPSGGAVGDTQYF
TGCAGCGCCCCATCTGGGGGGGCCGTGGGAGATACGCAGTATTTT
>TRBJ1-3|NA|NA|TRBV7-6
CASSPGRGRRGNTIYF
TGTGCCAGCAGCCCCGGCCGGGGCCGTAGGGGAAACACCATATATTTT
>TRBJ2-1|NA|NA|TRBV10-3
CAISSGRGQFF
TGTGCCATCAGTAGTGGAAGGGGGCAGTTCTTC
>TRBJ1-1|NA|TRBD1|TRBV5-4
CASSPKDRVKTEAFF
TGTGCCAGCAGTCCCAAGGACAGGGTAAAAACTGAAGCTTTCTTT
>TRBJ1-1|many|NA|TRBV15
CATSRTSGPRREAFF
TGTGCCACCAGCAGGACATCGGGCCCCAGAAGGGAAGCTTTCTTT